These 9 T cell receptor beta chains share one sample of origin, sequenced in a study of cytomegalovirus exposure and HLA in healthy donors. PCR amplification relied on 60 Vbeta primers (plus 13 Jbeta primers). Profiling relied on immunoSEQ multiplex PCR, and the TCRdb table lists in-frame clones only, not all of them. The sample consists of approximately 89,000 clones, 76% of them appearing once. The sample consisted of PBMCs. These receptor sequences come from a male donor in good health and CMV-seronegative.

The chain has TRBV19 and TRBJ1-5; D unclear. This CDR3 spans 15 amino acids. V was trimmed by 3 bases and J by 0 bases, leaving 9 bases between them. The germline gives CDR1 LNHDA, CDR2 SQIVND (reference sequence). DNA of the CDR3: TGTGCCAGTAGTATCCAGTTTGATAGCAATCAGCCCCAGCATTTT. Residues: CASSIQFDSNQPQHF.

This chain uses TRBV6-1 with TRBJ1-1, with D unresolved. In germline, CDR1 is MNHNS, CDR2 SASEGT. V lost 2 bases and J 11 bases, leaving 18 bases between the germline ends. This CDR3 is built from 14 residues. DNA of the CDR3: TGTGCCAGCAGTGAACCAGCCAAGCCGAGGGAGGCTTTCTTT. This translates into CASSEPAKPREAFF.

V and J are TRBV6-1 and TRBJ2-7; tentative D call: TRBD2 (5 bases). Germline-derived CDR1 and CDR2 are MNHNS and SASEGT. CDR3 length: 13 amino acids. The V gene lost 8 bases and the J gene lost 5 bases, with 16 bases spanning the gap. CDR3 loop: CASGLTGNDEQYF. The DNA of the CDR3 is TGTGCCAGCGGGCTGACGGGGAATGACGAGCAGTACTTC.

This chain joins TRBV4-1 and TRBJ2-1, with 11 bases lining up with TRBD2. This CDR3 has 18 residues. CDR1 and CDR2 (germline): MGHRA, YSYEKL. After removal of 1 base from V and 6 bases from J, the junction contained 11 bases not matched to a gene. CDR3 amino acids: CASSQVQIAGGVTNEQFF. The DNA for the CDR3 is TGCGCCAGCAGCCAAGTTCAAATAGCGGGAGGGGTGACCAATGAGCAGTTCTTC.

This chain joins TRBV6-5 and TRBJ2-7; TRBD1 agrees at 7 bases. Germline-derived CDR1 and CDR2 are MNHEY and SVGAGI. The CDR3 contains 14 residues. V lost 5 bases and J lost 6; bases outside the gene matches: 10. Here the CDR3 reads CASSRELRDSEQYF. CDR3 in DNA: TGTGCCAGCAGTCGCGAACTCCGGGACAGCGAGCAGTACTTC.

The V and J genes are TRBV29-1 and TRBJ1-5, with 12 bases identical to TRBD1. Germline V gives CDR1 SQVTM, CDR2 ANQGSEA. The CDR3 spans 14 residues. CDR3 coding DNA: TGCAACTCCGGGACAGGGGGCGAGGATCAGCCCCAGCATTTT. It codes for CNSGTGGEDQPQHF.

The J gene is TRBJ2-4, the V gene TRBV6-5; 11 nucleotides line up with TRBD2. Germline lookup yields CDR1 MNHEY and CDR2 SVGAGI. V trimming: 0 bases; J trimming: 4 bases; junction bases outside the gene matches: 2. CDR3 length equals 16 residues. In DNA form, the CDR3 reads TGTGCCAGCAGTTACTCTAGCGGGGGGGCTAAAAACATTCAGTACTTC. Encoded protein: CASSYSSGGAKNIQYF.

The genes are TRBV6-1 and TRBJ1-2, with TRBD1 identical over 11 bases. Germline trimming cut 7 bases from V and 8 bases from J; bases unmatched to any gene: 6. Per the germline V gene, CDR1 is MNHNS and CDR2 is SASEGT. The CDR3 is 13 residues long. CDR3: CASTMGTGGGYTF. CDR3 DNA: TGTGCCAGCACCATGGGGACAGGGGGAGGCTACACCTTC.

In this sample, this clone turned up once. The V and J genes are TRBV19 and TRBJ2-3, with 8 positions matching TRBD2. The J segment lost 0 bases and the V segment lost 7 bases, leaving 6 bases of the junction unmatched. This CDR3 contains 15 residues. The germline CDR1 and CDR2 sequences are LNHDA and SQIVND (reference sequence). This chain's CDR3 is CASTSTSASTDTQYF. The CDR3 nucleotides read TGTGCCAGTACCTCGACTAGCGCCAGCACAGATACGCAGTATTTT.